This paragraph covers one T cell receptor (beta chain) sequence. Antigen specificity is unknown. This entry is derived from a study of cytomegalovirus exposure and HLA in healthy donors. Study-wide results and limits: In an earlier analysis, productive rearrangement rates for most beta V segments clustered near 87% or 30%. As immune exposure information, only CMV serostatus was available. The study assumed roughly uniform donor sequencing depth for presence/absence analyses.

This CDR3 spans 16 amino acids. The V end was cut by 4 bases, the J end by 0 bases, with 18 bases between. The germline gives CDR1 SQVTM, CDR2 ANQGSEA. 60 Vbeta and 13 Jbeta primers were used in PCR. Measured with immunoSEQ multiplex PCR; TCRdb has only the in-frame clones, and not every one. The sample has about 260,000 clones, 84% seen once. The sequenced material came from PBMCs. The rearrangement uses TRBV29-1 and TRBJ1-2; weak D call: TRBD1 (6 bases). The sequence was obtained from a middle-aged woman in good health and CMV-seropositive. The CDR3 reads CSVGEFGGASNYGYTF. In DNA form, the CDR3 reads TGCAGCGTTGGGGAATTTGGGGGGGCGTCTAACTATGGCTACACCTTC. The full variable domain, with the rest looked up from reference TRBV29-1 and TRBJ1-2, is SAVISQKPSRDICQRGTSLTIQCQVDSQVTMMFWYRQQPGQSLTLIATANQGSEATYESGFVIDKFPISRPNLTFSTLTVSNMSPEDSSIYLCSVGEFGGASNYGYTFGSGTRLTVV.